This T cell receptor (beta chain) comes out of a study of CD8 T cells in Susac syndrome. Background on the study: The sequenced Susac syndrome patients comprised roughly 6 with active disease and about eight in remission.

Trimming took off 0 bases at V and 4 bases at J, with 16 bases between the two ends. Germline V gene data show CDR1 as LNHDA and CDR2 as SQIVND (reference sequence). The CDR3 is 17 residues long. In contrast to the negatively isolated CD8+ and CD4+ T cells, TEMRA cells were FACS-enriched. Reverse transcription of roughly 0.45 to 1 ug RNA was carried out with random hexamers. TCRdb recomputed calls from the immunoSEQ multiplex PCR reads with MiXCR, one row per CDR3 protein. The table has 150,000 to 200,000 distinct CDR3 sequences, 85% to 95% seen once. Sequencing was performed on CD4+ T cells from PBMCs. This chain links TRBV19 with TRBJ2-1; perhaps TRBD2 as D (5 bases). The sequence came from a human donor with Susac syndrome. Here the CDR3 reads CASSIDAAGLRYNEQFF. The DNA for the CDR3 is TGTGCCAGTAGTATAGATGCCGCGGGTTTGCGGTACAATGAGCAGTTCTTC.